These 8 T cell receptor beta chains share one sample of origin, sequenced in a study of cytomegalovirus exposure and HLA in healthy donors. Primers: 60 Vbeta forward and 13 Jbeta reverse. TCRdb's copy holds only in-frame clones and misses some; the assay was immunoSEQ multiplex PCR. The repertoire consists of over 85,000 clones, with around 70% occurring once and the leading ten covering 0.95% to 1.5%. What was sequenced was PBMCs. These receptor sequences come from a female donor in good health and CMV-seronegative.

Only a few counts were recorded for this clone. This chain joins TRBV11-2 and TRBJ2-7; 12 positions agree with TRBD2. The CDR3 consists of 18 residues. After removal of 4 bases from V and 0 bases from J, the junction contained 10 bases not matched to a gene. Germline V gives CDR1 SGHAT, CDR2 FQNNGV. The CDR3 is CASSSLTSGGQSSYEQYF. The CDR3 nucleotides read TGTGCCAGCAGCTCCTTGACTAGCGGGGGCCAAAGCTCCTACGAGCAGTACTTC. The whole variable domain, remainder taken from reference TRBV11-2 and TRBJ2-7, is EAGVAQSPRYKIIEKRQSVAFWCNPISGHATLYWYQQILGQGPKLLIQFQNNGVVDDSQLPKDRFSAERLKGVDSTLKIQPAKLEDSAVYLCASSSLTSGGQSSYEQYFGPGTRLTVT.

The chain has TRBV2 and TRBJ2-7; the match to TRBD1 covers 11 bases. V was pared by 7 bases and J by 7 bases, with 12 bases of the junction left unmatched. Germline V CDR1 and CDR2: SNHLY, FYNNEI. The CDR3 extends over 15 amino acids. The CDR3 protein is CASITPGQGAGEQYF. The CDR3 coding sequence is TGTGCCAGCATCACGCCCGGACAGGGGGCGGGTGAGCAGTACTTC.

The CDR3 spells CASSRTREETQYF. The CDR3 nucleotides are TGTGCCAGCAGTCGGACTAGAGAAGAGACCCAGTACTTC. The rearrangement joins TRBV6-1 to TRBJ2-5, with 7 bases that match TRBD2. V trimming: 5 bases; J trimming: 3 bases; junction bases outside the gene matches: 3. CDR1 and CDR2 from the germline V gene are MNHNS and SASEGT. The CDR3 totals 13 residues.

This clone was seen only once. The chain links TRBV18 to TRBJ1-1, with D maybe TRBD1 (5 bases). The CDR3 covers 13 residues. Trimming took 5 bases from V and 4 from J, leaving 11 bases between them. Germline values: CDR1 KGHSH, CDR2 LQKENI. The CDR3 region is CASSAGTFTEAFF. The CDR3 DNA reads TGTGCCAGCTCAGCGGGGACGTTCACTGAAGCTTTCTTT.

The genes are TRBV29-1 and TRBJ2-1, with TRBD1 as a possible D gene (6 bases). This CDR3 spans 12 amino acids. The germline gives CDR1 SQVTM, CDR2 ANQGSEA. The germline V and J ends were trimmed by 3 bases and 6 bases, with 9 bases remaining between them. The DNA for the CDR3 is TGCAGCGTTGAGGGGGCTGTCAATGAGCAGTTCTTC. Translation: CSVEGAVNEQFF.

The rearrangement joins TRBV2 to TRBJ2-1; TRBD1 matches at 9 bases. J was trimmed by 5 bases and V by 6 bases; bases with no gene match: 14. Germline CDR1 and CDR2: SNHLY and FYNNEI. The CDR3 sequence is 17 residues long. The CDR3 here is CASSTRTGDGLHNEQFF. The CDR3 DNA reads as TGTGCCAGCAGCACCCGGACAGGGGACGGTCTCCACAATGAGCAGTTCTTC.

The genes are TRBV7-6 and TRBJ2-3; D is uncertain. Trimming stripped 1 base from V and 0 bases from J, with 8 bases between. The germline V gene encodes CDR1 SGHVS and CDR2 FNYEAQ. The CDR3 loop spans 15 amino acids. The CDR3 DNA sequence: TGTGCCAGCAGCTTAGGGCGCAGGAGCACAGATACGCAGTATTTT. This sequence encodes CASSLGRRSTDTQYF.

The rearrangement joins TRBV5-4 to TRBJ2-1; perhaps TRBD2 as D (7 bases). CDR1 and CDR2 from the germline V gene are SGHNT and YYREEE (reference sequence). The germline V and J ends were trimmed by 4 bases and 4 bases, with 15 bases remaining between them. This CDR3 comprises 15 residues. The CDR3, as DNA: TGTGCCAGCAGCCTGAGGGGGGGAGGGTACAATGAGCAGTTCTTC. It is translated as CASSLRGGGYNEQFF.